This paragraph reports one T cell receptor (beta chain). Its target is unknown. The entry originates in a study of long-term antiretroviral therapy in people with HIV. Regarding the study as a whole: Spans of CDR3 length were tighter for HIV repertoires than for controls. Sampling of blood ran from the mid-2000s to the late 2010s, and older ART regimens were possibly in use.

Researchers report immunoSEQ v3.0 was run at survey level. Assay used: immunoSEQ multiplex PCR; TCRdb lists only in-frame clones, some missing. The table lists tens of thousands of clones, more than 65% of them singletons, with 4.5% to 5% in the top ten. The length of the CDR3 is 15 residues. The germline CDR1 and CDR2 sequences are SEHNR and FQNEAQ (reference sequence). Trimming stripped 5 bases from V and 0 bases from J, with 14 bases between. The sequenced sample was unsorted PBMCs, obtained 0.5 years after starting antiretroviral therapy. This sequence was found in a woman between 40 and 50 years old with HIV. This chain uses TRBV7-9 with TRBJ2-7, with D hard to call. The CDR3 DNA follows: TGTGCCAGCAGCCCTCCGGGTTCCCCCTCCTACGAGCAGTACTTC. As protein: CASSPPGSPSYEQYF.